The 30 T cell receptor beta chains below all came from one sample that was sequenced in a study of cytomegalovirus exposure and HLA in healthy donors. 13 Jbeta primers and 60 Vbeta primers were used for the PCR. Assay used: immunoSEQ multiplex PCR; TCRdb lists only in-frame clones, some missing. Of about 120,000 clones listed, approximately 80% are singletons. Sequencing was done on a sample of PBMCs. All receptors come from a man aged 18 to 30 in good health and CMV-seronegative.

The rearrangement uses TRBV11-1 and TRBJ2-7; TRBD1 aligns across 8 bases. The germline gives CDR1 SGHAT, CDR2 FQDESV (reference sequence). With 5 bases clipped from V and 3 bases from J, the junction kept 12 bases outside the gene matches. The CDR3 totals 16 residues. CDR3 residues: CASSLAPGTGLYEQYF. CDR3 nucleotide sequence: TGTGCCAGCAGCCTCGCCCCCGGGACAGGTCTCTACGAGCAGTACTTC.

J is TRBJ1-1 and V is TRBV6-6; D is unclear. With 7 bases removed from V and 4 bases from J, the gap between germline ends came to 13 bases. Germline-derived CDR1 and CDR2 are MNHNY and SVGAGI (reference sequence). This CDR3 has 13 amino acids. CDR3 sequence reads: CASTPSGVTEAFF. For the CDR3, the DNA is TGTGCCAGCACCCCATCGGGTGTCACTGAAGCTTTCTTT.

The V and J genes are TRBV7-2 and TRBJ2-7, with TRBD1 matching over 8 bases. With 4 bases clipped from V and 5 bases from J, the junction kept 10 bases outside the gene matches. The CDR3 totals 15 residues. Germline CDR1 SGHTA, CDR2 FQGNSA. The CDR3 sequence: CASSSDRGAGDEQYF. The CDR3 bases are TGTGCCAGCAGCTCAGACAGGGGCGCCGGGGACGAGCAGTACTTC.

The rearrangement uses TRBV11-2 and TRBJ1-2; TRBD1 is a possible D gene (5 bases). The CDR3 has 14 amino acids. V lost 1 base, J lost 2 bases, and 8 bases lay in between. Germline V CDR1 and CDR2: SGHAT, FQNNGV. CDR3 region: CASSLGRGNYGYTF. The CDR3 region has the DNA TGTGCCAGCAGCTTAGGAAGGGGAAACTATGGCTACACCTTC.

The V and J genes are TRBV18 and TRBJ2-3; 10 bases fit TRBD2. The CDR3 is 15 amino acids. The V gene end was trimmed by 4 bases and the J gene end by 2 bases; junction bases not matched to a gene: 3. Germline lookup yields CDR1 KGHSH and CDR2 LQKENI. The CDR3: CASSQTSGTTDTQYF. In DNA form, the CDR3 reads TGTGCCAGCTCACAAACTAGCGGGACCACAGATACGCAGTATTTT.

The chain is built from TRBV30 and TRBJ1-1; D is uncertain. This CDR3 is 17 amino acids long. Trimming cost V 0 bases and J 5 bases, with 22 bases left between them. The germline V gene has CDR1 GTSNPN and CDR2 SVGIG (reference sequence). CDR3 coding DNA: TGTGCCTGGAGTGTAAAACCCTATAAACGGGGAGGTACTGAAGCTTTCTTT. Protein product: CAWSVKPYKRGGTEAFF.

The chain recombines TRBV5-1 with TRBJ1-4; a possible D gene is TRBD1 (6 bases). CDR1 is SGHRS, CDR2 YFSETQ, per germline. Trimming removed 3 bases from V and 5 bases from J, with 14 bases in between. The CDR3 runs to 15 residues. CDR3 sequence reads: CASSYQGGGNEKLFF. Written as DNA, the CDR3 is TGCGCCAGCAGCTATCAGGGAGGGGGAAATGAAAAACTGTTTTTT.

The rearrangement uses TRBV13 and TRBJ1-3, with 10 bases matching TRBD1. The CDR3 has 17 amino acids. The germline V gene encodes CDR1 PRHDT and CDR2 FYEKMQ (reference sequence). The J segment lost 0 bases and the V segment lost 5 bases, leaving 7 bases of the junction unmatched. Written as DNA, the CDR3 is TGTGCCAGCAGCCAGGGACAGGGGACTTACTCTGGAAACACCATATATTTT. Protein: CASSQGQGTYSGNTIYF.

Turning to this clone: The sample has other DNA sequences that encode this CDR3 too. As DNA, the CDR3 is TGCGCCAGCAGCTTGGGGACTAGCACAGATACGCAGTATTTT. Translated, it gives CASSLGTSTDTQYF. V usage is TRBV5-1 and J usage is TRBJ2-3; the D gene is possibly TRBD2 (5 bases). V lost 0 bases to trimming and J lost 0 bases, with 5 bases between them. CDR1 and CDR2 from the germline V gene are SGHRS and YFSETQ. There are 14 residues in the CDR3.

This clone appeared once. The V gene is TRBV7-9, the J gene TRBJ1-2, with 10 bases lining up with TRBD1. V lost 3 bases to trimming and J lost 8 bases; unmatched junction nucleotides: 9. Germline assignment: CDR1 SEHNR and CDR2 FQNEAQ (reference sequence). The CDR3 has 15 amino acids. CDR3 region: CASSFPGQGLEGYTF. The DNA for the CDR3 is TGTGCCAGCAGCTTCCCGGGACAGGGGTTGGAAGGCTACACCTTC.

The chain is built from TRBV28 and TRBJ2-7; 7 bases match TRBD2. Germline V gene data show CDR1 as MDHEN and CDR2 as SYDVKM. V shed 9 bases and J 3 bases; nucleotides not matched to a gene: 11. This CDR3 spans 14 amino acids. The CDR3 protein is CASKEGGRNYEQYF. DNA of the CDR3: TGTGCCAGTAAAGAGGGCGGGAGAAACTACGAGCAGTACTTC.

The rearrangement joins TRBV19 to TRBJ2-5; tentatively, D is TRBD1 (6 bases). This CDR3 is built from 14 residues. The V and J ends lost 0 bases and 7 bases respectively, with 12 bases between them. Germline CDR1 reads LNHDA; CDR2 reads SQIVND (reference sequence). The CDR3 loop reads CASSIEGGVGTQYF. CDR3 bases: TGTGCCAGTAGTATAGAAGGGGGAGTCGGGACCCAGTACTTC.

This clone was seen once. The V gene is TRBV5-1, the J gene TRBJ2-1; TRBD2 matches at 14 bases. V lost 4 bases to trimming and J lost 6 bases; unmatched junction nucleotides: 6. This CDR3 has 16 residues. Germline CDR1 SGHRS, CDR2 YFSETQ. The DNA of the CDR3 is TGCGCCAGCAGCCCTCCCGGGACTAGCGGGAGCAATGAGCAGTTCTTC. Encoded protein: CASSPPGTSGSNEQFF.

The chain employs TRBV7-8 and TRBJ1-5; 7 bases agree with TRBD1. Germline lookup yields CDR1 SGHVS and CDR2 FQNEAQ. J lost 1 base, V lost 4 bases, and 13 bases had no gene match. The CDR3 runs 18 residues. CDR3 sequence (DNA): TGTGCCAGCAGCTGGACTCGGGACAGCGGGTTCAGCAATCAGCCCCAGCATTTT. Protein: CASSWTRDSGFSNQPQHF. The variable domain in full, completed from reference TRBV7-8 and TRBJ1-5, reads GAGVSQSPRYKVAKRGQDVALRCDPISGHVSLFWYQQALGQGPEFLTYFQNEAQLDKSGLPSDRFFAERPEGSVSTLKIQRTQQEDSAVYLCASSWTRDSGFSNQPQHFGDGTRLSIL.

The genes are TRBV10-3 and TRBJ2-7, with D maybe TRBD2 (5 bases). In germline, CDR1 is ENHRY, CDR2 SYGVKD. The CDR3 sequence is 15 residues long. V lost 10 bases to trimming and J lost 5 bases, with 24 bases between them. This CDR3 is CATGTSHDAVHEQYF. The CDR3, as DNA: TGTGCCACAGGAACTAGTCACGACGCCGTTCACGAGCAGTACTTC.

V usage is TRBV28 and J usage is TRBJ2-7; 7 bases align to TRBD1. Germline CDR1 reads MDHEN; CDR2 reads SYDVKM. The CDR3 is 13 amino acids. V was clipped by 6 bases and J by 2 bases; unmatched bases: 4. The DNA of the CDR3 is TGTGCCAGCAGAACCGGGACAGCCTACGAGCAGTACTTC. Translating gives CASRTGTAYEQYF.

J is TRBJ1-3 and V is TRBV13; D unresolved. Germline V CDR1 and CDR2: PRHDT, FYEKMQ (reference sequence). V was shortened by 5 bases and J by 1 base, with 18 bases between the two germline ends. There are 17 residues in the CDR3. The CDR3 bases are TGTGCCAGCAGCCCGGGGATGGGTATGCGGTCTGGAAACACCATATATTTT. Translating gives CASSPGMGMRSGNTIYF.

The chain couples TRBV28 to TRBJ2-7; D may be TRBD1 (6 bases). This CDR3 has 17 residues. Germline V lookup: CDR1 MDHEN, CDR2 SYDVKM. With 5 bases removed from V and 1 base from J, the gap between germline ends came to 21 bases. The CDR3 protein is CASSINRWGTPSYEQYF. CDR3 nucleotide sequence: TGTGCCAGCAGTATCAACCGCTGGGGGACACCTTCCTACGAGCAGTACTTC. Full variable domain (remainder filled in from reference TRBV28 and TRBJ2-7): DVKVTQSSRYLVKRTGEKVFLECVQDMDHENMFWYRQDPGLGLRLIYFSYDVKMKEKGDIPEGYSVSREKKERFSLILESASTNQTSMYLCASSINRWGTPSYEQYFGPGTRLTVT.

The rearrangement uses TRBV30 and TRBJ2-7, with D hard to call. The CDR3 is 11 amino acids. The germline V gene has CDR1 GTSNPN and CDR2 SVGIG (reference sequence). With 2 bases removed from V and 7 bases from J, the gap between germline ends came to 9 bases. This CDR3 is CAWSTLTEQYF. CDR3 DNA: TGTGCCTGGAGTACCCTGACAGAGCAGTACTTC.

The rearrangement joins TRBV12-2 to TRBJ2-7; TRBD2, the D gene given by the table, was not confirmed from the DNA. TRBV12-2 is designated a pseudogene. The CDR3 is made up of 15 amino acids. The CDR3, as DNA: TGTGCAAGTCGCTTAGCCCACTACGGGGACTACGAGCAGTACGTC. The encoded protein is CASRLAHYGDYEQYV.

The CDR3 nucleotides are TGTGCCAGCAGCTTCCTAGCGGGAGTTCAAGAGACCCAGTACTTC. It encodes CASSFLAGVQETQYF. V gene TRBV11-2 combines with J gene TRBJ2-5, with 10 bases matching TRBD2. The CDR3 runs to 15 residues. V shed 3 bases, J shed 2 bases, and the junction held 3 bases outside the gene matches. CDR1 SGHAT and CDR2 FQNNGV come from the germline V gene.

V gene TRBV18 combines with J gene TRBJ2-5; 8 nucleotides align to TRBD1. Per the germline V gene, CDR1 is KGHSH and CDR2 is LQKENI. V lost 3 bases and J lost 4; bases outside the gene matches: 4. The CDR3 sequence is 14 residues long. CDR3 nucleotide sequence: TGTGCCAGCTCACCGCCAGGGGGCTTAGAGACCCAGTACTTC. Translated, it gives CASSPPGGLETQYF.

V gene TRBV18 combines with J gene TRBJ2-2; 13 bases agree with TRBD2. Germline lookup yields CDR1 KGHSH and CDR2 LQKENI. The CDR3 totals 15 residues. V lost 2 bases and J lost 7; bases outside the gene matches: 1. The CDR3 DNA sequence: TGTGCCAGCTCACCAAGGACTAGCGGGAGCGGGGAGCTGTTTTTT. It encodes CASSPRTSGSGELFF.

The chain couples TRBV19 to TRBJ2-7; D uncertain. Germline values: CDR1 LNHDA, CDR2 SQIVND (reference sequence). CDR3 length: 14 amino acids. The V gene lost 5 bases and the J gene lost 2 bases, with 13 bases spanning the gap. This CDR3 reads CASSHNSRPYEQYF. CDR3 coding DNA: TGTGCCAGTAGTCATAACTCCAGGCCCTACGAGCAGTACTTC.

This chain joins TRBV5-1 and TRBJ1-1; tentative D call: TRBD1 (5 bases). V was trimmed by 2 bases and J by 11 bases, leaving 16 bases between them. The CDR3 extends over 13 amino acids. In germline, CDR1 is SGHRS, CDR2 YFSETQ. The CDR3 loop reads CASSLRGKSSAFF. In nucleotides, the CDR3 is TGCGCCAGCAGCTTAAGGGGCAAAAGTTCGGCTTTCTTT.

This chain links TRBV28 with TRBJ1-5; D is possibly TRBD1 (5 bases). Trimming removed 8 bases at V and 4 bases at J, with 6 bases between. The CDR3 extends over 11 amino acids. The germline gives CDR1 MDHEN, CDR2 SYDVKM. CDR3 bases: TGTGCCAGCGCAGGGAATCAGCCCCAGCATTTT. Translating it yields CASAGNQPQHF.

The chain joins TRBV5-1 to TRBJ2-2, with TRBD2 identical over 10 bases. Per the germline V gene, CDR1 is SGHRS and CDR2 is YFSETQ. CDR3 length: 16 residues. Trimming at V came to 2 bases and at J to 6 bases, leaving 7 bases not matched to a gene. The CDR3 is CASSFASGRAAGELFF. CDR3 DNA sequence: TGCGCCAGCAGCTTCGCCAGCGGGAGGGCCGCCGGGGAGCTGTTTTTT.

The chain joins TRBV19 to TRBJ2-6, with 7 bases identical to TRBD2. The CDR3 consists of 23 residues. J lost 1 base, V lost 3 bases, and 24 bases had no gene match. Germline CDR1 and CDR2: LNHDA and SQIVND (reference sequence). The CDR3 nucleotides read TGTGCCAGTAGTATTTTCAGGCTGGGGGGAGGGGAAGCCTTCCTGTCTGGGGCCAACGTCCTGACTTTC. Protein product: CASSIFRLGGGEAFLSGANVLTF.

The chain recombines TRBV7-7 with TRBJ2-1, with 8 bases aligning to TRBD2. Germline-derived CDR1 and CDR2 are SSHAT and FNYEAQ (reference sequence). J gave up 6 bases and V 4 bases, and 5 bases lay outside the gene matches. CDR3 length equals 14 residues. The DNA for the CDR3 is TGTGCCAGCAGCTCCGGGACTAGAGGCAATGAGCAGTTCTTC. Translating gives CASSSGTRGNEQFF.

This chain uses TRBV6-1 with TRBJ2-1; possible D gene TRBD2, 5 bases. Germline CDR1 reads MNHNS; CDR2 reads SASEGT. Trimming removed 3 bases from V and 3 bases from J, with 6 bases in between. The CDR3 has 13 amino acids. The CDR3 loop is CASSDSDYNEQFF. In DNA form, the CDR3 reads TGTGCCAGCAGTGATAGCGACTACAATGAGCAGTTCTTC.